Listed below are T cell receptor beta chains from one sample, sequenced in a study of blood T cell repertoires in COVID-19. Sequencing used immunoSEQ multiplex PCR; TCRdb keeps in-frame clones, though not all of them. The sample carries about 490,000 clones, 75% to 90% recorded once. Sample: peripheral blood. Receptors were obtained from a human donor in a cohort sampled during active COVID-19. The CDR3 runs from the conserved cysteine through the conserved F or W. Fields, in order: V gene, CDR3 length, CDR3 protein.

TRBV4-1 | 15 | CASSQDATGDREQYF
TRBV3-1/TRBV3-2 | 17 | CASSQDAAGSRGAEAFF
TRBV6-4 | 13 | CANWPRQGITQYF
TRBV9 | 16 | CASTNPLAGEENEQFF
TRBV12-3/TRBV12-4 | 12 | CASTPDRDTQYF
TRBV4-2 | 15 | CASSQGGQGERGYTF
TRBV12-5 | 15 | CASAEGASSGNTIYF
TRBV7-2 | 15 | CASSSRGTGSTEAFF
TRBV11-2 | 13 | CASSRGSPNEQFF
TRBV19 | 13 | CASSIGRSTEAFF
TRBV9 | 17 | CASSVEGRVYSNYGYTF
TRBV30 | 11 | CAWSGGGEQFF
TRBV2 | 15 | CASRGTAHSNQPQHF
TRBV7-3 | 13 | CASSLTTGTEQYF
TRBV7-3 | 14 | CASSFLGGPYEQYF
TRBV6-6 | 14 | CASRSGWGNTEAFF
TRBV7-2 | 17 | CASSFGGDTTSGQPQHF
TRBV5-6 | 15 | CASSLVQGVHYGYTF
TRBV2 | 14 | CASSKTSGGYEQYF
TRBV27 | 13 | CASKGLLLNEQFF